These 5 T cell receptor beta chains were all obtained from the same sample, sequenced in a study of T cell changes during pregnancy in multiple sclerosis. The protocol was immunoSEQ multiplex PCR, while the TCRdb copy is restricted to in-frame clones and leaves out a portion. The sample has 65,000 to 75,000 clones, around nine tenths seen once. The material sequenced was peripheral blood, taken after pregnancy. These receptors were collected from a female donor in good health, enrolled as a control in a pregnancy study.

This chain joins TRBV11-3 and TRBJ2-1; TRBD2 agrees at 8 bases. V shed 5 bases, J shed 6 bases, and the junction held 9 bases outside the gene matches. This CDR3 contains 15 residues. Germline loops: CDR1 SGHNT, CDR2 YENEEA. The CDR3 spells CASSPSGGLSNEQFF. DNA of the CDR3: TGTGCCAGCAGCCCCAGCGGGGGTCTCAGCAATGAGCAGTTCTTC.

The CDR3: CASSLAEGANSPLHF. The DNA for the CDR3 is TGTGCCAGCAGTTTAGCGGAGGGGGCGAATTCACCCCTCCACTTT. The chain employs TRBV28 and TRBJ1-6; 7 nucleotides line up with TRBD1. Germline V gene sequence: CDR1 MDHEN, CDR2 SYDVKM. This CDR3 is built from 15 residues. The trim removed 2 bases at V and 7 bases at J, leaving 5 bases unmatched.

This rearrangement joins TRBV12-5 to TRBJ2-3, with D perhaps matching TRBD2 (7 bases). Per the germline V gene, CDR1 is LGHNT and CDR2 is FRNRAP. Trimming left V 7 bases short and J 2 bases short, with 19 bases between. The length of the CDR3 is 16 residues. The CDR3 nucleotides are TGTGCTAGTGCCCCTTCTCGGGGGGCTGCCACAGATACGCAGTATTTT. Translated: CASAPSRGAATDTQYF.

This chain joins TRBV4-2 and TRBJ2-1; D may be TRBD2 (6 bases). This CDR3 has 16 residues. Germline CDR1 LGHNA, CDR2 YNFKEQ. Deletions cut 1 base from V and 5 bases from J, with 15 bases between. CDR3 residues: CASSQAGRGLNNEQFF. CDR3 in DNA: TGTGCCAGCAGCCAAGCGGGTAGGGGACTCAACAATGAGCAGTTCTTC.

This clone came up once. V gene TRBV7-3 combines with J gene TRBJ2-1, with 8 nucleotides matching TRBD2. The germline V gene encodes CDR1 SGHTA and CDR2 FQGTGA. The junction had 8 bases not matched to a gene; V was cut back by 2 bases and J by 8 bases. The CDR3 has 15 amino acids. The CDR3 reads CASSLRPAGVHEQFF. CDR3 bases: TGTGCCAGCAGCTTACGGCCAGCGGGAGTCCATGAGCAGTTCTTC.